The T cell receptor (beta chain) under discussion was sequenced for a study of T cells in pancreatic ductal adenocarcinoma. No neoadjuvant therapy was given to the selected pancreatic ductal adenocarcinoma patients before their surgery. Method: immunoSEQ multiplex PCR; TCRdb's copy keeps in-frame clones and lacks some. The data contain roughly 16,000 clones, approximately 91% of them singletons. V was trimmed by 2 bases and J by 4 bases, leaving 9 bases between them. This CDR3 region has 13 residues. Germline CDR1 reads SGHTA; CDR2 reads FQGNSA. This clonotype was obtained from a human donor with pancreatic ductal adenocarcinoma. What was sequenced was PBMCs. The J gene is TRBJ2-7, the V gene TRBV7-2, with D maybe TRBD2 (6 bases). The CDR3 DNA sequence: TGTGCCAGCAGCTTACTTGCGGGGTACGAGCAGTACTTC. Encoded protein: CASSLLAGYEQYF. The whole variable domain, filled in from reference TRBV7-2 and TRBJ2-7, reads GAGVSQSPSNKVTEKGKDVELRCDPISGHTALYWYRQSLGQGLEFLIYFQGNSAPDKSGLPSDRFSAERTGGSVSTLTIQRTQQEDSAVYLCASSLLAGYEQYFGPGTRLTVT.